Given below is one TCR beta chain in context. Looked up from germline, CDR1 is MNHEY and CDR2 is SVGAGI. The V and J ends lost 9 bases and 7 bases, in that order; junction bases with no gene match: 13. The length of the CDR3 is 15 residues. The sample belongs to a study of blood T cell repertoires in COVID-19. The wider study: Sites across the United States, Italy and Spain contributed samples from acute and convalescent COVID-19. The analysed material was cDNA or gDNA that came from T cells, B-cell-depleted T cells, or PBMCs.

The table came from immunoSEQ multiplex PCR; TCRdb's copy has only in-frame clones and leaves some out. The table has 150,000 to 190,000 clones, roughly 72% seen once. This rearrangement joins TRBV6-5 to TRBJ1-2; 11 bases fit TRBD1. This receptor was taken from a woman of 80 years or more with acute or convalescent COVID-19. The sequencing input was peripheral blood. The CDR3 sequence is CASFTGGQGALGYTF. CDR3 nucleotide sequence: TGTGCCAGTTTCACCGGTGGACAGGGGGCGCTTGGCTACACCTTC.